The clone carrying this T cell receptor (beta chain) was counted a single time. The antigen is unknown. This sample stems from a study of radiotherapy plus CTLA-4 blockade in lung cancer. Profiled with immunoSEQ multiplex PCR; TCRdb holds only in-frame clones, not every one. Here the sample spans 65,000 to 95,000 clones, more than 75% being singletons. The V segment lost 4 bases and the J segment 4 bases; nucleotides outside the gene matches: 11. The CDR3 has 16 amino acids. Germline values: CDR1 SGHTA, CDR2 FQGNSA. Findings and caveats of the study: Clones of tumor-derived TCRs expanded in blood after radiotherapy plus ipilimumab. Response was reportedly best predicted by early blood T cell clone dynamics, with interferon-beta.

In chemo-refractory metastatic non-small-cell lung cancer, patients got ipilimumab CTLA-4 blockade together with focal radiation. The rearrangement uses TRBV7-2 and TRBJ1-1; 8 bases match TRBD1. The sample was peripheral blood, taken from a patient treated with radiotherapy plus ipilimumab. The clonotype was recovered from a human donor with non-small cell lung cancer who had stable disease on radiotherapy plus ipilimumab. CDR3 DNA sequence: TGTGCCAGCAGCTCCGGCCGCAGGGGGCGCGCCACTGAAGCTTTCTTT. It encodes CASSSGRRGRATEAFF. The variable domain in full, completed from reference TRBV7-2 and TRBJ1-1, reads GAGVSQSPSNKVTEKGKDVELRCDPISGHTALYWYRQSLGQGLEFLIYFQGNSAPDKSGLPSDRFSAERTGGSVSTLTIQRTQQEDSAVYLCASSSGRRGRATEAFFGQGTRLTVV.